The clone carrying this T cell receptor beta chain was observed a handful of times. The antigen is undetermined. The CDR3 length is 14 residues. Germline-derived CDR1 and CDR2 are SGHAT and FQNNGV. V lost 5 bases and J 9 bases, leaving 14 bases between the germline ends. Template switching by 5'RACE produced TCR cDNA, adding a universal primer site and UMIs. TCRdb re-called the 5' RACE reads through MiXCR, storing one row per CDR3 protein. The profile shows around 70,000 distinct CDR3 sequences, approximately 7.7% of them singletons. This record belongs to a study of T cells after yellow fever vaccination. Findings and limits, study-wide: Subsequent booster samples again held most clones from primary vaccination (approximately 95% CD4, 85% to 90% CD8). By day 5 rather than day 15, the secondary response had peaked, though it was weaker. Abundant bulk-population clonotypes could contaminate the FACS-sorted repertoires.

The rearrangement joins TRBV11-2 to TRBJ1-6; the D gene is possibly TRBD1 (5 bases). This clonotype originated in a man younger than 30 who received the YFV17D yellow fever vaccine. Sequenced material: CD8+ T cells sorted from PBMCs, taken 5 days after the first yellow fever vaccination. The CDR3 DNA follows: TGTGCCAGCAGCCCCTCCAAGGGACTTTCACCCCTCCACTTT. Amino acid sequence: CASSPSKGLSPLHF.